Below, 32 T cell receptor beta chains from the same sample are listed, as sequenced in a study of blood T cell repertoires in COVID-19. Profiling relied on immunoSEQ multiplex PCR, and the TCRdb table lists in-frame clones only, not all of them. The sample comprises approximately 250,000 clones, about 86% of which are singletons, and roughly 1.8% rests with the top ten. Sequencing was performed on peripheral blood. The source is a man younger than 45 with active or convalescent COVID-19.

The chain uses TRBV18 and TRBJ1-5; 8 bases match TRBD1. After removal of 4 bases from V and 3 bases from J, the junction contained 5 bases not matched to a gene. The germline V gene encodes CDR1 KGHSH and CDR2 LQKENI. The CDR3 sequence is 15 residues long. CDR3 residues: CASSLGTGANQPQHF. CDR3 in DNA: TGTGCCAGCTCACTGGGGACAGGAGCCAATCAGCCCCAGCATTTT.

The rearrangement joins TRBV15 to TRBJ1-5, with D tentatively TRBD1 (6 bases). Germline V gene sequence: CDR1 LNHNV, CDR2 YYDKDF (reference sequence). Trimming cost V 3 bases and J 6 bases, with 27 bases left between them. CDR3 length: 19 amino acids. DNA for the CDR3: TGTGCCACCAGCAGTGTGATGGTGTCTGCAGGGGTAGTTTTTCAGCCCCAGCATTTT. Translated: CATSSVMVSAGVVFQPQHF.

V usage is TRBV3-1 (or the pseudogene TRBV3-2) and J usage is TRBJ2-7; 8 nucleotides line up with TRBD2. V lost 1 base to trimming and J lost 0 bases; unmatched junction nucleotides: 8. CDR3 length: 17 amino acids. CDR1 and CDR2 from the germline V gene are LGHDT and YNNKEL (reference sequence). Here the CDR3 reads CASSQGLFSGDSYEQYF. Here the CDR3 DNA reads TGTGCCAGCAGCCAAGGACTTTTTAGCGGGGACTCCTACGAGCAGTACTTC.

CDR3 nucleotide sequence: TGTGCCAGCAGTTCCCAGGGTAGTAGAGAGCTGTTTTTT. This sequence encodes CASSSQGSRELFF. J is TRBJ2-2 and V is TRBV12-3 or TRBV12-4; weak D call: TRBD1 (5 bases). V was cut by 4 bases and J by 11 bases, with 14 bases left in between. CDR3 size: 13 residues.

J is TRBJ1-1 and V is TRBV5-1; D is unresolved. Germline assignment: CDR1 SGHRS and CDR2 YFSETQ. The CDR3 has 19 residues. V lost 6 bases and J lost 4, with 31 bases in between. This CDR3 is CASTRWGSSGGSSSTEAFF. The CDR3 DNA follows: TGCGCCAGCACCCGTTGGGGTAGCAGTGGAGGTTCCTCGAGCACTGAAGCTTTCTTT.

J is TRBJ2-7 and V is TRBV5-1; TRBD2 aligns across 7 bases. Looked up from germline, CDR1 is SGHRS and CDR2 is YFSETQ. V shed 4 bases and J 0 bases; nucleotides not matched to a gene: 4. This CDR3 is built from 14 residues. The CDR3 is CASSLGGDSYEQYF. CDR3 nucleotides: TGCGCCAGCAGCCTGGGGGGGGACTCCTACGAGCAGTACTTC.

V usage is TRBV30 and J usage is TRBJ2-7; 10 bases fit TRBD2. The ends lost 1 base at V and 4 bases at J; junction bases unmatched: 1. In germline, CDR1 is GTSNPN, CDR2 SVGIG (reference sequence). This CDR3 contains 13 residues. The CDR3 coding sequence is TGTGCCTGGAGTGCTAGCGGGGGTTACGAGCAGTACTTC. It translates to CAWSASGGYEQYF.

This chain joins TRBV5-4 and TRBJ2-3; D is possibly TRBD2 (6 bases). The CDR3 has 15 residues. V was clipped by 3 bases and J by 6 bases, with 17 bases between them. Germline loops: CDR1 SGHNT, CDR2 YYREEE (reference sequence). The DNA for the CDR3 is TGTGCCAGCAGCTGGGCCGGGGGACTCCAGGATACGCAGTATTTT. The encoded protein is CASSWAGGLQDTQYF.

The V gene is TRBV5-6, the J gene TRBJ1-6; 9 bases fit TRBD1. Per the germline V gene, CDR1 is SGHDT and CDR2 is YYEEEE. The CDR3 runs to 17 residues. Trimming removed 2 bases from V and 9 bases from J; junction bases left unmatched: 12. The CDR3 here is CASSFEQGASLGSPLHF. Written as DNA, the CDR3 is TGTGCCAGCAGCTTTGAACAGGGGGCCAGCCTCGGTTCACCCCTCCACTTT. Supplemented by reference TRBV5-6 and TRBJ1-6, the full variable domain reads DAGVTQSPTHLIKTRGQQVTLRCSPKSGHDTVSWYQQALGQGPQFIFQYYEEEERQRGNFPDRFSGHQFPNYSSELNVNALLLGDSALYLCASSFEQGASLGSPLHFGNGTRLTVT.

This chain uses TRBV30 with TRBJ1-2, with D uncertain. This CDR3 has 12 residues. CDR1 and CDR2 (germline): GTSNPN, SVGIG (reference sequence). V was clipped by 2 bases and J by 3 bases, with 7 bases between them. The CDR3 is CAWSPADYGYTF. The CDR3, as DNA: TGTGCCTGGAGTCCCGCGGACTATGGCTACACCTTC.

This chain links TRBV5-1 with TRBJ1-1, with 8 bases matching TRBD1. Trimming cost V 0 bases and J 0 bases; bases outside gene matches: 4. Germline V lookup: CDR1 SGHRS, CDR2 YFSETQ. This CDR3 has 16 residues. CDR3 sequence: CASSLGTGTMNTEAFF. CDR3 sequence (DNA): TGCGCCAGCAGCTTGGGGACAGGGACTATGAACACTGAAGCTTTCTTT.

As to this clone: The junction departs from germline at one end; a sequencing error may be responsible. CDR3: CAILPSGDRVYDYTF. CDR3 bases: TGTGCCATCCTCCCATCCGGGGACAGGGTTTATGACTACACCTTC. The chain employs TRBV10-3 and TRBJ1-2; 9 positions match TRBD1. The germline CDR1 and CDR2 sequences are ENHRY and SYGVKD. There are 15 residues in the CDR3.

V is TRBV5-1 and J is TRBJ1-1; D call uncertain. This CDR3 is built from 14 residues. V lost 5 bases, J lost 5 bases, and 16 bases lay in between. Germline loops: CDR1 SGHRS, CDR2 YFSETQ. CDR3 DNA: TGCGCCAGCAGAGAAACCGGGAGGAGAACTGAAGCTTTCTTT. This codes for CASRETGRRTEAFF.

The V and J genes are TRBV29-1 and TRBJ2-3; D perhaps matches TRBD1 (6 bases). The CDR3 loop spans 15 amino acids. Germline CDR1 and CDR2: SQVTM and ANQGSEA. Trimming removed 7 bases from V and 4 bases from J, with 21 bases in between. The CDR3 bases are TGCAGCGCCCGCTATGACGTACAGGGCCCAGATACGCAGTATTTT. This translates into CSARYDVQGPDTQYF.

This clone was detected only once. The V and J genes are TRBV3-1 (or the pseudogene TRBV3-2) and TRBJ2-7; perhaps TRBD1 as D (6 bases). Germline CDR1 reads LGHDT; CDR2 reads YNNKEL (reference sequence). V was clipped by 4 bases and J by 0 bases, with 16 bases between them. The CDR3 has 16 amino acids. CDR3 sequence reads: CASSLERRGTSYEQYF. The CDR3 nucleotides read TGTGCCAGCAGCCTCGAACGCAGGGGAACCTCCTACGAGCAGTACTTC.

The DNA for the CDR3 is TGTGCCAGCAGCCCTCAGGTCGATACGCAGTATTTT. Residues: CASSPQVDTQYF. V and J are TRBV5-4 and TRBJ2-3; D ambiguous. This CDR3 comprises 12 residues. The ends were cut back, 4 bases at V and 6 bases at J, with 9 bases in the middle. Germline V gene data show CDR1 as SGHNT and CDR2 as YYREEE (reference sequence).

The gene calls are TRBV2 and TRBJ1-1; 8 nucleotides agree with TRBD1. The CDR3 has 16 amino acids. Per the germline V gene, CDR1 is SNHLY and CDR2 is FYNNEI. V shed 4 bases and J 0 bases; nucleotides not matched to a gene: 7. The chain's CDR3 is CASSGYRGEMNTEAFF. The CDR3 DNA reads TGTGCCAGCAGTGGATACAGGGGGGAAATGAACACTGAAGCTTTCTTT.

This CDR3 is CASSETGDPTNEKLFF. The CDR3 bases are TGCGCCAGCAGTGAGACAGGGGACCCAACTAATGAAAAACTGTTTTTT. The J gene is TRBJ1-4, the V gene TRBV10-1, with TRBD1 matching over 7 bases. This CDR3 spans 16 amino acids. CDR1 WNHNN and CDR2 SYGVQD come from the germline V gene (reference sequence). Germline trimming cut 2 bases from V and 0 bases from J; bases unmatched to any gene: 3.

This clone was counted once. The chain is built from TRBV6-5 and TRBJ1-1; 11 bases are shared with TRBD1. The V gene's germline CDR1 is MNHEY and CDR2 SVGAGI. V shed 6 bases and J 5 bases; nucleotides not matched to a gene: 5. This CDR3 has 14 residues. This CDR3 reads CASSEGQGGTEAFF. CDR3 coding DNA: TGTGCCAGCAGCGAGGGACAGGGGGGGACTGAAGCTTTCTTT.

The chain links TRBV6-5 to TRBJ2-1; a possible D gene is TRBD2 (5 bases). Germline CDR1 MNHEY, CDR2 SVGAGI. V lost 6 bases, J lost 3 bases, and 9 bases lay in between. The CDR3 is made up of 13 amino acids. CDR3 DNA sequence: TGTGCCAGCAGCCTAGACTACTACAATGAGCAGTTCTTC. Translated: CASSLDYYNEQFF.

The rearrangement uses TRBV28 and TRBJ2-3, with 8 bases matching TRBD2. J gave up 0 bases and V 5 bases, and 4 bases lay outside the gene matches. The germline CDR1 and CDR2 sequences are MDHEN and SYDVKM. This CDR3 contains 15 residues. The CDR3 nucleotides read TGTGCCAGCAGTCCCAGCGGGGGTAGCACAGATACGCAGTATTTT. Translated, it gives CASSPSGGSTDTQYF. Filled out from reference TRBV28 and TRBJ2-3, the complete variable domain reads DVKVTQSSRYLVKRTGEKVFLECVQDMDHENMFWYRQDPGLGLRLIYFSYDVKMKEKGDIPEGYSVSREKKERFSLILESASTNQTSMYLCASSPSGGSTDTQYFGPGTRLTVL.

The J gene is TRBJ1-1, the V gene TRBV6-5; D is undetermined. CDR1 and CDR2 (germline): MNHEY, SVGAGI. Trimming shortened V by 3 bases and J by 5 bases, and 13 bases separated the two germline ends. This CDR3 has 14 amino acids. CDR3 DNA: TGTGCCAGCAGTTATGGAGGGCCGGGGACTGAAGCTTTCTTT. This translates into CASSYGGPGTEAFF.

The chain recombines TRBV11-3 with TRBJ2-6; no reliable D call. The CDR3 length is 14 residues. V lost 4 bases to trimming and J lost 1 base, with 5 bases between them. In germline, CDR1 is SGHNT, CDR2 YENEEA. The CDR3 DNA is TGTGCCAGCAGCTCCAGATCTGGGGCCAACGTCCTGACTTTC. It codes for CASSSRSGANVLTF.

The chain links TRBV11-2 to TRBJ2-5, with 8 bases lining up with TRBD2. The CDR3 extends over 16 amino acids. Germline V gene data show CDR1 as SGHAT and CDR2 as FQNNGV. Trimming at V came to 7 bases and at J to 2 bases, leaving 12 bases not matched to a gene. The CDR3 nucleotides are TGTGCCAGCACCAATAGAGGCCAGCGGGGGCAAGAGACCCAGTACTTC. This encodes CASTNRGQRGQETQYF.

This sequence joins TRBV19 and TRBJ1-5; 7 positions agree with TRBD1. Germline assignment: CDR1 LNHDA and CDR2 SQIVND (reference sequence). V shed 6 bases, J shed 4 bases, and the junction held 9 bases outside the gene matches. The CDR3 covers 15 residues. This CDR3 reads CASRYEDRRNQPQHF. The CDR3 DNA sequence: TGTGCCAGTAGGTACGAGGACAGGAGGAATCAGCCCCAGCATTTT.

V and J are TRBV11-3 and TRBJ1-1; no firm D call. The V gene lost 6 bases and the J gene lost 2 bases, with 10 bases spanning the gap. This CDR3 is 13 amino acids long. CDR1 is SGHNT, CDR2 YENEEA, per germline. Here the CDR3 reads CASSSRHNTEAFF. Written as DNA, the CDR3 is TGTGCCAGCAGTTCTAGGCACAACACTGAAGCTTTCTTT.

The CDR3, as DNA: TGTGCCAGCAGCTTAGCACAGGGGGGCTATGGCTACACCTTC. This codes for CASSLAQGGYGYTF. The V gene is TRBV7-8, the J gene TRBJ1-2; 8 nucleotides agree with TRBD1. The trim removed 0 bases at V and 4 bases at J, leaving 1 base unmatched. The CDR3 is made up of 14 amino acids. The germline gives CDR1 SGHVS, CDR2 FQNEAQ.

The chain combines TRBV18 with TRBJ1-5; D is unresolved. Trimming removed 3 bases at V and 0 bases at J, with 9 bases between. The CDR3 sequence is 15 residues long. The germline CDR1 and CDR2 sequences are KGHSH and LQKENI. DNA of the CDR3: TGTGCCAGCTCACCGGAGAAACTTAGCAATCAGCCCCAGCATTTT. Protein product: CASSPEKLSNQPQHF.

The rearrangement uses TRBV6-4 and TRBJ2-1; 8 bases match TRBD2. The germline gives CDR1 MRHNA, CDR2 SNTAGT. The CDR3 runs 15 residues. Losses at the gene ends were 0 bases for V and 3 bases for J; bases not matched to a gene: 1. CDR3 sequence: CASSDSGTSYNEQFF. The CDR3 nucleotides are TGTGCCAGCAGTGACTCCGGGACTAGCTACAATGAGCAGTTCTTC.

DNA for the CDR3: TGTGCCAGTAGTTTGGACAGGGAAAAGCCCCAGCATTTT. The encoded protein is CASSLDREKPQHF. The rearrangement links TRBV19 to TRBJ1-5, with 8 bases identical to TRBD1. Looked up from germline, CDR1 is LNHDA and CDR2 is SQIVND (reference sequence). J lost 8 bases, V lost 5 bases, and 5 bases had no gene match. This CDR3 is built from 13 residues.

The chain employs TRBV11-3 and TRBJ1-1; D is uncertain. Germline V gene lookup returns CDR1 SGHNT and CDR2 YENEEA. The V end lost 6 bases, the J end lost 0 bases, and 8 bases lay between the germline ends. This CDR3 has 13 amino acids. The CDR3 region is CASSSTLNTEAFF. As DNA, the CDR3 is TGTGCCAGCAGTTCGACACTGAACACTGAAGCTTTCTTT.

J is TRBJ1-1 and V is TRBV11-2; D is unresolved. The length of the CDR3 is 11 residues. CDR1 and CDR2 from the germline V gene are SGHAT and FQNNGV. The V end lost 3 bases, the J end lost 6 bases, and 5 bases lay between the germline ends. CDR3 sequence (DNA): TGTGCCAGCAGCTTTTCCTCTGAAGCTTTCTTT. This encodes CASSFSSEAFF.